This TCR beta chain was observed in a study of shared T cell receptors in the human thymus. Clones were read by immunoSEQ multiplex PCR, and TCRdb kept only the in-frame ones, dropping some. The top ten hold about 0.0094% of the sample, which has 600,000 or so clones, 87% seen once. The same data also went into a second study, on human thymus T cells. From that paper: Thymic repertoires of unrelated individuals were reported in related research to overlap highly.

The clonotype was recovered from a boy less than two years old with a congenital heart defect. Source material: thymocytes.

The CDR3: CATSLSGDWTDLLGQPQHF. CDR3 DNA sequence: TGTGCCACCAGCTTGTCTGGTGACTGGACAGACCTATTAGGGCAGCCCCAGCATTTT. V gene TRBV15 combines with J gene TRBJ1-5; TRBD1 is a possible D gene (6 bases). V was cut by 5 bases and J by 7 bases, with 30 bases left in between. The CDR3 runs to 19 residues. Germline loops: CDR1 LNHNV, CDR2 YYDKDF (reference sequence).